These 9 T cell receptor beta chains share one sample of origin, sequenced in a study of post-analysis software for immune sequencing data. No antigen has been identified for these receptors. cDNA libraries for TCR beta contained unique molecular identifiers. MiXCR, applied by TCRdb to the PCR reads, yields one record per CDR3 protein. In the table there are about 400,000 distinct CDR3 sequences, less than 40% of which are singletons. Findings and limits, study-wide: TRBV segments more frequent in patients than in controls numbered five and included TRBV5-6, TRBV5-1 and TRBV20-1.

Specimen: blood. Receptors originate from a girl aged 10-17 years with multiple sclerosis.

V gene TRBV11-1 combines with J gene TRBJ2-5, with D possibly matching TRBD2 (6 bases). The J call may not be correct, given that the DNA end is closer to TRBJ2-7. The CDR3 has 14 residues. Germline V gives CDR1 SGHAT, CDR2 FQDESV (reference sequence). The CDR3 protein is CASSSLESGGEQYF. The DNA for the CDR3 is TGTGCCAGCAGCTCGCTGGAGTCCGGGGGCGAGCAGTACTTC.

The V call is TRBV4-2, the J call TRBJ2-1; 7 nucleotides match TRBD1. The trim removed 0 bases at V and 0 bases at J, leaving 2 bases unmatched. Germline CDR1 is LGHNA and CDR2 is YNFKEQ. This CDR3 spans 16 amino acids. The DNA for the CDR3 is TGTGCCAGCAGCCAAGAGACAGGGAGCTCCTACAATGAGCAGTTCTTC. Translating it yields CASSQETGSSYNEQFF.

This clonotype has a handful of counts. V is TRBV25-1 and J is TRBJ2-3, with TRBD2 matching 8 bases. Germline V gene sequence: CDR1 MGHDK, CDR2 SYGVNS. V lost 5 bases to trimming and J lost 3 bases; unmatched junction nucleotides: 19. This CDR3 is 19 amino acids long. The CDR3 reads CASSPYMGSQGTSTDTQYF. CDR3 DNA: TGTGCCAGCAGTCCATATATGGGCTCCCAGGGGACTAGTACAGATACGCAGTATTTT.

The chain joins TRBV18 to TRBJ2-3; 8 nucleotides match TRBD2. CDR1 KGHSH and CDR2 LQKENI come from the germline V gene. This CDR3 spans 15 amino acids. V lost 1 base to trimming and J lost 1 base; unmatched junction nucleotides: 1. CDR3 coding DNA: TGTGCCAGCTCACCACTAGCGGGGTGCACAGATACGCAGTATTTT. Protein product: CASSPLAGCTDTQYF.

This clonotype was counted only a few times. The chain is built from TRBV20-1 and TRBJ2-7; D unresolved. V gave up 3 bases and J gave up 2 bases, with 14 bases separating them. This CDR3 comprises 14 residues. CDR1 and CDR2 (germline): DFQATT, SNEGSKA (reference sequence). The CDR3 is CSARSRMFAYEQYF. In DNA form, the CDR3 reads TGCAGTGCTAGGTCCCGGATGTTCGCCTACGAGCAGTACTTC.

This clonotype has only a few counts. The chain is built from TRBV20-1 and TRBJ2-2; a weak D match, TRBD2 (5 bases). The V gene lost 0 bases and the J gene lost 5 bases, with 16 bases spanning the gap. The CDR3 has 16 amino acids. Germline CDR1 is DFQATT and CDR2 is SNEGSKA (reference sequence). This CDR3 reads CSARDPSRGETGELFF. In DNA, the CDR3 is TGCAGTGCTAGAGACCCCTCTCGGGGAGAGACCGGGGAGCTGTTTTTT.

This clonotype was detected only a few times. V and J are TRBV6-6 and TRBJ2-3; D unclear. The CDR3 spans 17 residues. Trimming removed 3 bases from V and 0 bases from J, with 16 bases in between. Per germline, CDR1 MNHNY and CDR2 SVGAGI (reference sequence). The chain's CDR3 is CASSYTPGVSSTDTQYF. CDR3 sequence (DNA): TGTGCCAGCAGTTATACCCCCGGCGTCTCAAGCACAGATACGCAGTATTTT.

Only a few counts were recorded for this clonotype. J is TRBJ1-4 and V is TRBV28; 9 bases match TRBD1. The ends lost 4 bases at V and 6 bases at J; junction bases unmatched: 15. The CDR3 contains 18 residues. Germline V CDR1 and CDR2: MDHEN, SYDVKM. CDR3 bases: TGTGCCAGCAGTTCGGCCGGGACAGGGAAAGGAGGGGATGAAAAACTGTTTTTT. Encoded protein: CASSSAGTGKGGDEKLFF.

J is TRBJ2-5 and V is TRBV5-1; D is ambiguous. The ends were cut back, 2 bases at V and 11 bases at J, with 19 bases in the middle. The CDR3 contains 14 residues. The germline CDR1 and CDR2 sequences are SGHRS and YFSETQ. The CDR3 protein is CASSFSAPSDEQYF. CDR3 bases: TGCGCCAGCAGCTTCTCGGCTCCCTCTGATGAGCAGTACTTC.